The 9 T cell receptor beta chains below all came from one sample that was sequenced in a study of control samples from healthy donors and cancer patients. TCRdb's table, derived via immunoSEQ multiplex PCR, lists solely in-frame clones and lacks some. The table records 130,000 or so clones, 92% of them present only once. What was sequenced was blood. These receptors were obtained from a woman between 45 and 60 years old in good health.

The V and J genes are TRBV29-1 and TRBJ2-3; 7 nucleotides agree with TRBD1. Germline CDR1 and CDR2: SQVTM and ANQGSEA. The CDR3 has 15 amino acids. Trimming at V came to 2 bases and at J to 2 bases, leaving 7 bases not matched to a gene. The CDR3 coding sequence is TGCAGCGTTGAAAGGGTGACAGGGTTCACAGATACGCAGTATTTT. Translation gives CSVERVTGFTDTQYF.

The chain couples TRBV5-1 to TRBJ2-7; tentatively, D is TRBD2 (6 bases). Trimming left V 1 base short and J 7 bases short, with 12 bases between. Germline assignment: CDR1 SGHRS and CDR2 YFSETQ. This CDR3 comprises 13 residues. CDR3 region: CASSLQGGGEQYF. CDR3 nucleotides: TGCGCCAGCAGCTTGCAGGGAGGAGGAGAGCAGTACTTC. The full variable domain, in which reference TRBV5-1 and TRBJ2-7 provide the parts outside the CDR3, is KAGVTQTPRYLIKTRGQQVTLSCSPISGHRSVSWYQQTPGQGLQFLFEYFSETQRNKGNFPGRFSGRQFSNSRSEMNVSTLELGDSALYLCASSLQGGGEQYFGPGTRLTVT.

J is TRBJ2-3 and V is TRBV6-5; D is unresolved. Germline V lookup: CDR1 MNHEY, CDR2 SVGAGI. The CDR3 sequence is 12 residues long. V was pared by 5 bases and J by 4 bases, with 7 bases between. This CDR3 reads CASSTSADTQYF. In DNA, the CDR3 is TGTGCCAGCAGTACAAGTGCAGATACGCAGTATTTT.

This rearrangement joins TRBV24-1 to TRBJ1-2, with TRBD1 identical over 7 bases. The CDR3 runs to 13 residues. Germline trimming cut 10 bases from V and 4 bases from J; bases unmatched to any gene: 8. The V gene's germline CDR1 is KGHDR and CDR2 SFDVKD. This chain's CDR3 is CATTDRVGYGYTF. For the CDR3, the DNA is TGTGCCACTACTGACAGGGTTGGCTATGGCTACACCTTC.

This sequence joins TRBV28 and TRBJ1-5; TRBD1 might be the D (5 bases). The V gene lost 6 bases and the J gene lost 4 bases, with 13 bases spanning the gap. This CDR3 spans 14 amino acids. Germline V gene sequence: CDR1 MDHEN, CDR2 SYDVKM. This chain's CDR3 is CASSRRGGNQPQHF. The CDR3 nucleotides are TGTGCCAGCAGCCGCCGGGGGGGTAATCAGCCCCAGCATTTT.

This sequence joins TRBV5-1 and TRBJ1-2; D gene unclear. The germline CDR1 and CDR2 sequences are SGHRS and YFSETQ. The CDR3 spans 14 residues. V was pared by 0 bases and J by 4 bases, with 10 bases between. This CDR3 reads CASSLGQTSYGYTF. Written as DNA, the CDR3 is TGCGCCAGCAGCTTGGGCCAGACCTCCTATGGCTACACCTTC.

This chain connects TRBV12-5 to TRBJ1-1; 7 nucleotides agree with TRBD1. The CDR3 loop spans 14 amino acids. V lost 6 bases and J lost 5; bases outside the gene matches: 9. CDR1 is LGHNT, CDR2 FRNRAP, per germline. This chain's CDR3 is CASGLGQLGTEAFF. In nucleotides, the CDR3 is TGTGCTAGTGGCCTGGGACAGCTGGGGACTGAAGCTTTCTTT. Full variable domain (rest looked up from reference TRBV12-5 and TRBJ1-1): DARVTQTPRHKVTEMGQEVTMRCQPILGHNTVFWYRQTMMQGLELLAYFRNRAPLDDSGMPKDRFSAEMPDATLATLKIQPSEPRDSAVYFCASGLGQLGTEAFFGQGTRLTVV.

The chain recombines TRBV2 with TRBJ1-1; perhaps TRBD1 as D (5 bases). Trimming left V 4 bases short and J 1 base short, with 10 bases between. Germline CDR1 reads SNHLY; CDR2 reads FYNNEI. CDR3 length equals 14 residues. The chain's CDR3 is CASSVGGTNTEAFF. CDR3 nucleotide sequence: TGTGCCAGCAGTGTCGGGGGGACGAACACTGAAGCTTTCTTT.

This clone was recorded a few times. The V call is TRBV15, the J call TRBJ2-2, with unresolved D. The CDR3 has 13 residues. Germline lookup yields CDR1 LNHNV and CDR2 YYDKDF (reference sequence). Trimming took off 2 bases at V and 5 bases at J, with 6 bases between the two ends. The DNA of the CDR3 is TGTGCCACCAGCAGATTCGGTACCGGGGAGCTGTTTTTT. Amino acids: CATSRFGTGELFF.